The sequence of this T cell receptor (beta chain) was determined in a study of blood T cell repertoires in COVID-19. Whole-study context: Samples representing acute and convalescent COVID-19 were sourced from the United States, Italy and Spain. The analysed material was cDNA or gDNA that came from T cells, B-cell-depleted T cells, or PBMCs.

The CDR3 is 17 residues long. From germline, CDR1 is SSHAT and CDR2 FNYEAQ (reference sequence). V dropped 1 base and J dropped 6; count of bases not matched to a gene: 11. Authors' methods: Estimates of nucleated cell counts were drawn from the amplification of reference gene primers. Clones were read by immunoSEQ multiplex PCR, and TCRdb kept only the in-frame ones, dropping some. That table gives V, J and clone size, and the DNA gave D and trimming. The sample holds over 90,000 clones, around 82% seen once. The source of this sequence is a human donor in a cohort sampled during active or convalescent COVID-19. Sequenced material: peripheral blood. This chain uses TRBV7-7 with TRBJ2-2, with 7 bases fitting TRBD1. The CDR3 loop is CASSLGAFRQGAGELFF. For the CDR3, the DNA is TGTGCCAGCAGCTTAGGGGCTTTCCGACAGGGCGCCGGGGAGCTGTTTTTT.